This TCR beta chain was recorded in a study of blood T cell repertoires in COVID-19. Study as a whole: Researchers got acute and convalescent COVID-19 samples from the United States, Italy and Spain. Sources were T cells, B-cell-depleted T cells, or PBMCs; the material itself was cDNA or gDNA.

In the authors' methods: Amplification from reference gene primers served as the basis for estimated nucleated cell counts. Sequencing used immunoSEQ multiplex PCR; TCRdb keeps in-frame clones, though not all of them. V and J calls and clone size come straight from that table; D and trimming were deduced from the DNA. The sample has about 76,000 clones, 87% seen once. To note about this clone: The sample contains more than one DNA sequence encoding this CDR3.

The CDR3 is made up of 14 amino acids. V lost 2 bases and J 2 bases, leaving 9 bases between the germline ends. Germline values: CDR1 SGHDN, CDR2 FVKESK. Sequencing was carried out using peripheral blood. The receptor's source is a man aged 30 to 39 with acute or convalescent COVID-19. The chain is built from TRBV14 and TRBJ2-5; tentative D call: TRBD1 (6 bases). Here the CDR3 DNA reads TGTGCCAGCAGCCAACCGGGACAACAAGAGACCCAGTACTTC. Protein: CASSQPGQQETQYF.